This T cell receptor beta chain was recovered during a study of blood T cell repertoires in COVID-19 (dated by TCRdb to about 2020). Background for the entire study: Collaborator samples came from the United States, Italy and Spain and covered acute and convalescent phases of COVID-19. The prospective study material was composed of cDNA or gDNA derived from T cells, B-cell-depleted T cells, or PBMCs. Deeply sampled blood TCRbeta repertoires from subjects exposed to, actively infected with, or recovered from COVID-19 were included in the dataset. The repertoires were released in a freely available public database meant as a resource for research on the immune response to SARS-CoV-2. The samples were drawn from two sources: the first 160 participants of the ongoing ImmuneRACE study, and 1,200 or so subjects contributed by 6 global collaborators. The sample metadata nearly always contained a de-identified subject ID, COVID-19 status, age in years and sex. Where available, HLA class I and class II types were taken from metadata supplied by the sample provider and were not determined by assay-based typing. The full study reports these points: Clinical and demographic metadata were provided uncurated, with the amount varying by source and participant.

The immunoSEQ Assay, a bias-controlled multiplex PCR, was used to amplify TCRbeta CDR3 regions from genomic DNA. Under the source paper's analysis protocol: Nucleated cell counts per sample were estimated from amplification of reference gene primers within the assay. To quantify the absolute abundance of each unique TCRbeta CDR3 rearrangement, sequence reads were collapsed and filtered. Productive Simpson clonality was computed per sample as the square root of Simpson's diversity index over productive rearrangements. Imported from immuneACCESS, the table was reduced by TCRdb to in-frame sequences with V and J called. These copies leave out some clones; in studies compared against another copy, an unresolved V gene accounts for under half, and the cause of the remainder is not known. V, J and clone size reflect that table, while D and trimming were determined from the DNA. The sample table contains over 200,000 clones; only one count was recorded for 85% to 90% of them. The ten largest make up 2% to 3% of the sample.

At one collaborating source in Seattle, patients were enrolled during active infection and were followed longitudinally through the course of disease. Collaborating institutions collected whole blood in K2EDTA tubes following their own protocols. For TCRbeta analysis, collaborators shipped samples in one of three forms: frozen whole blood, isolated PBMCs, or DNA extracted from either of those sample types. With respect to this clone: Its recognized antigen is unknown. It has no much larger one-base neighbor in the sample; base qualities were not kept.

Taken from the germline V gene (reference sequence), the CDR1 and CDR2 loops are MNHEY and SMNVEV. The junction carries 24 bases between V and J, which are trimmed by 3 bases and 9 bases respectively. The CDR3 numbers 18 residues from cysteine through phenylalanine. Of all the DNA, just the CDR3 is kept, 54 bases in frame from base 1. The receptor chain draws on TRBV27 and TRBJ1-6; D gene: possibly TRBD1, on 6 matching bases. The receptor comes from a man younger than 45 with COVID-19, enrolled during active disease. The sample comprised peripheral blood. The CDR3 protein is CASSFTLGRGNRSSPLHF. The nucleotide sequence reads TGTGCCAGCAGTTTCACTTTGGGTAGGGGGAACAGGAGTTCACCCCTCCACTTT.